This record concerns one T cell receptor (beta chain) sequence. The protocol was immunoSEQ multiplex PCR, while the TCRdb copy is restricted to in-frame clones and leaves out a portion. The data show about 140,000 clones, around 86% seen once. The CDR3 is 14 residues long. V lost 7 bases, J lost 6 bases, and 18 bases lay in between. Germline V gives CDR1 MNHEY, CDR2 SMNVEV (reference sequence). This specimen belongs to a study of blood T cell repertoires in COVID-19. This chain connects TRBV27 to TRBJ1-1, with D perhaps matching TRBD1 (6 bases). The origin of this receptor is a man aged 60 to 75 who had recovered from COVID-19. Input material: PBMCs or T cells enriched from blood (not recorded which). CDR3 amino acids: CASMAGTPGAEAFF. The CDR3 DNA follows: TGTGCCAGCATGGCCGGGACACCCGGGGCTGAAGCTTTCTTT.